This is a list of T cell receptor beta chains from one sample in a study of T cell repertoires in cytomegalovirus infection. From the reads, TCRdb called clonotypes with MiXCR, one entry per CDR3 protein. Counted here are about 920,000 distinct CDR3 sequences, approximately 31% occurring once; the ten biggest clones make up roughly 12%. No antigen has been assigned to these receptors. The sample in question was cultured CD8+ T cells from PBMCs, obtained from culture after CMV antigen stimulation. All receptors derive from a human donor in good health (CMV status not recorded). Some clones in this sample may be carry-over from other donors' samples. The CDR3 runs from the conserved cysteine through the conserved F or W. The D gene is left open where the match is weak. Rows may omit the clone size; those that give it use once, few, many or a size class.

J | size | length | D | V | DNA | CDR3
TRBJ1-1 | . | 13 | . | TRBV19 | TGTGCCAGTAGTATAGAGGGGCACACTGAAGCTTTCTTT | CASSIEGHTEAFF
TRBJ2-3 | . | 15 | TRBD1 | TRBV6-5 | TGTGCCAGCAGTTACTATGAGGGGGCCACAGATACGCAGTATTTT | CASSYYEGATDTQYF
TRBJ1-5 | . | 15 | . | TRBV28 | TGTGCCAGCAGTTTAGACGGGACACCCTATCAGCCCCAGCATTTT | CASSLDGTPYQPQHF
TRBJ2-5 | . | 14 | TRBD1 | TRBV29-1 | TGCAGCGTTGAAGAGGGCAGGGGGCCAGAGACCCAGTACTTC | CSVEEGRGPETQYF
TRBJ1-1 | many | 14 | . | TRBV7-2 | TGTGCCAGCAGCTTAAACGGGCCGGGCACTGAAGCTTTCTTT | CASSLNGPGTEAFF
TRBJ2-7 | . | 17 | TRBD1 | TRBV28 | TGTGCCAGCAGTTTGCCAGGGGTGGGGATCAGGGGGCACGAGCAGTACTTC | CASSLPGVGIRGHEQYF
TRBJ1-5 | . | 15 | TRBD1 | TRBV6-2/TRBV6-3 | TGTGCCAGCAGTCAGGGACAGATTAGCAATCAGCCCCAGCATTTT | CASSQGQISNQPQHF
TRBJ1-1 | few | 17 | . | TRBV7-4 | TGTGCCAGCAGCTTAGGACGGGCCAGGGGAAGTAACACTGAAGCTTTCTTT | CASSLGRARGSNTEAFF
TRBJ2-1 | . | 14 | TRBD1 | TRBV20-1 | TGCAGTGCTTCGGACAGGGATTACGACAATGAGCAGTTCTTC | CSASDRDYDNEQFF
TRBJ1-2 | few | 11 | . | TRBV19 | TGTGCCACCCTTAGACCCCAGGGCTACACCTTC | CATLRPQGYTF
TRBJ2-2 | many | 13 | . | TRBV5-1 | TGCGCCAGCCGCCCCCGTTTGGCCGGGGAGCTGTTTTTT | CASRPRLAGELFF
TRBJ2-7 | many | 14 | TRBD2 | TRBV7-9 | TGTGCCAGCAGCCAGGGACTAGCGGGATGGGAGCAGTACTTC | CASSQGLAGWEQYF
TRBJ2-1 | . | 14 | . | TRBV28 | TGTGCCATCGCTGACGGGAGCTCCTACAATGAGCAGTTCTTC | CAIADGSSYNEQFF
TRBJ1-1 | . | 11 | . | TRBV29-1 | TGCAGCGTTGAAGGGGACACTGAAGCTTTCTTT | CSVEGDTEAFF
TRBJ2-1 | few | 16 | . | TRBV7-6 | TGTGCCAGCAGCCCGACTTCAGTGGGCTCCTACAATGAGCAGTTCTTC | CASSPTSVGSYNEQFF
TRBJ2-7 | many | 11 | TRBD1 | TRBV7-6 | TGTGCCAGCAGCCCAGGGGGCGAGCAGTACTTC | CASSPGGEQYF
TRBJ1-1 | few | 15 | . | TRBV4-1 | TGCGCCAGCAGCCAGTTAACCACAGGGAGGGCTGAAGCTTTCTTT | CASSQLTTGRAEAFF
TRBJ1-2 | few | 11 | . | TRBV2 | TGTGCCAGCTGGGGTGGAGAGGGCTACACCTTC | CASWGGEGYTF
TRBJ2-2 | . | 15 | . | TRBV28 | TGTGCCAGCAGCGGCACACGGGCGGACACCGGGGAGCTGTTTTTT | CASSGTRADTGELFF
TRBJ2-1 | many | 16 | TRBD2 | TRBV7-6 | TGTGCCAGCAGCTTAGCCGCCGGGACTAGCGGGGATGAGCAGTTCTTC | CASSLAAGTSGDEQFF
TRBJ2-6 | few | 15 | . | TRBV19 | TGTGCCAGTAGTATAGGTGTCTCTGGGGCCAACGTCCTGACTTTC | CASSIGVSGANVLTF
TRBJ1-1 | . | 14 | . | TRBV19 | TGTGCCAGTAGTATCCCCGGAGGAAGGACTGAAGCTTTCTTT | CASSIPGGRTEAFF
TRBJ2-3 | . | 17 | . | TRBV7-6 | TGTGCCAGCAGCCGTCCGAAGGGGCTCCAGGGCACAGATACGCAGTATTTT | CASSRPKGLQGTDTQYF
TRBJ2-2 | . | 16 | . | TRBV24-1 | TGTGCCACCAGTGATTCCCGAGAGGGGGACACCGGGGAGCTGTTTTTT | CATSDSREGDTGELFF
TRBJ2-3 | few | 13 | . | TRBV28 | TGTGCCAGCAGTTCCTCTACACCAGATACGCAGTATTTT | CASSSSTPDTQYF
TRBJ2-1 | . | 15 | TRBD2 | TRBV3-1 | TGTGCCAGCAGCCACCTCGTAGCGGGGTACAATGAGCAGTTCTTC | CASSHLVAGYNEQFF
TRBJ1-6 | few | 17 | . | TRBV4-3 | TGCGCCAGCAGCCAAGATACCAGGAGGTCTGAGGATTCACCCCTCCACTTT | CASSQDTRRSEDSPLHF
TRBJ2-1 | many | 12 | . | TRBV7-6 | TGTGCCAGCAGTGACGGTTACAATGAGCAGTTCTTC | CASSDGYNEQFF
TRBJ2-2 | few | 13 | . | TRBV2 | TGTGCCAGCAACGACCCAGGGGCCGGGGAGCTGTTTTTT | CASNDPGAGELFF
TRBJ2-2 | few | 15 | . | TRBV19 | TGTGCCAGTAGTTCGGACAAACCTTCGATCGGGGAGCTGTTTTTT | CASSSDKPSIGELFF
TRBJ2-1 | . | 13 | . | TRBV7-9 | TGTGCCAGCAGCTTAGGACCACAACATAAGCAGTTCTTC | CASSLGPQHKQFF
TRBJ2-5 | few | 14 | . | TRBV2 | TGTGCCAGCAGTCTACCCCCGGGCCAAGAGACCCAGTACTTC | CASSLPPGQETQYF
TRBJ1-3 | many | 14 | . | TRBV4-2 | TGTGCCAGCAGCCATCGATACTCTGGAAACACCATATATTTT | CASSHRYSGNTIYF
TRBJ1-1 | . | 15 | TRBD1 | TRBV18 | TGTGCCAGCTCAACCCGACAGGGGGAGAACACTGAAGCTTTCTTT | CASSTRQGENTEAFF
TRBJ2-7 | . | 13 | TRBD2 | TRBV20-1 | TGCAGTGCTAGAGGTAGCGGGGCCTACGAGCAGTACTTC | CSARGSGAYEQYF
TRBJ2-1 | few | 15 | TRBD2 | TRBV7-3 | TGTGCCAGCAGCCCCGGGACTAGCGGGGGTGTTGAGCAGTTCTTC | CASSPGTSGGVEQFF
TRBJ1-1 | few | 14 | . | TRBV6-2/TRBV6-3 | TGTGCCAGCAGTTACTCGATGCTGGCCCCTGAAGCTTTCTTT | CASSYSMLAPEAFF
TRBJ2-7 | many | 14 | TRBD1 | TRBV7-9 | TGTGCCAGCAGGGACGGACAGGCTCCCTACGAGCAGTACTTC | CASRDGQAPYEQYF
TRBJ2-5 | many | 13 | . | TRBV7-2 | TGTGCCAGCAGCCGGTCGACCCAAGAGACCCAGTACTTC | CASSRSTQETQYF
TRBJ2-1 | few | 15 | TRBD2 | TRBV7-3 | TGTGCCAGCAGCCGCCGACGGGGGGGCGATGATGAGCAGTTCTTC | CASSRRRGGDDEQFF
TRBJ1-2 | few | 14 | . | TRBV4-1 | TGCGCCAGCAGCCAAGGTCTAGGTCCTAGAGGCTACACCTTC | CASSQGLGPRGYTF
TRBJ2-1 | . | 18 | TRBD2 | TRBV9 | TGTGCCAGCAGCGTAGGTATCGGAGCGGGGGTAACCTACAATGAGCAGTTCTTC | CASSVGIGAGVTYNEQFF
TRBJ1-6 | . | 16 | . | TRBV15 | TGTGCCACCAGCAGAGATCCACGGGGCGCGGATTCACCCCTCCACTTT | CATSRDPRGADSPLHF
TRBJ1-1 | . | 15 | TRBD1 | TRBV27 | TGTGCCAGCAGTTCGGGACAGGGTTATTTCACTGAAGCTTTCTTT | CASSSGQGYFTEAFF